This T cell receptor beta chain was retrieved from a study of blood T cell repertoires in COVID-19. Study details: Donors in the United States, Italy and Spain gave samples during acute or convalescent COVID-19. The analysed material was cDNA or gDNA that came from T cells, B-cell-depleted T cells, or PBMCs.

Assignments of participants to cohorts depended upon their own reported clinical history. Sequencing was performed with immunoSEQ multiplex PCR; in TCRdb, only in-frame clones are kept and a portion is missing. The repertoire holds around 250,000 clones, with about 88% as singletons. About this clone itself: At one end the junction does not follow the germline gene, possibly because of a read error.

The CDR3 has 13 amino acids. CDR1 and CDR2 from the germline V gene are SGHRS and YFSETQ. The specimen was PBMCs or T cells enriched from blood (not recorded which). The chain uses TRBV5-1 and TRBJ1-1; possible D gene TRBD1, 5 bases. The TCR comes from a man aged 25-45 years with acute COVID-19. The CDR3 spells CASSIYGGTEAFF. DNA of the CDR3: TGTGCCAGCAGCATTTACGGGGGGACTGAAGCTTTCTTT.